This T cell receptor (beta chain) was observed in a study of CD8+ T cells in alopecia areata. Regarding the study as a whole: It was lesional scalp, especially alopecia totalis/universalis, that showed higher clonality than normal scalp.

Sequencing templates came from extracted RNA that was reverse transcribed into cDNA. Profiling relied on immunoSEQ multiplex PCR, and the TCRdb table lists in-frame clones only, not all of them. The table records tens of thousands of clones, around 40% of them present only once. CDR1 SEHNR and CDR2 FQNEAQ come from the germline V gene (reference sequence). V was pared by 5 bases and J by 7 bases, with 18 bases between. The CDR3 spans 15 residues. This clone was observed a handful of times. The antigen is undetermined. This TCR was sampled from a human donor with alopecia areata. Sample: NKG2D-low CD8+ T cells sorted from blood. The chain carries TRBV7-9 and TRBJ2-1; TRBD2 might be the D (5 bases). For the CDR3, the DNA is TGTGCCAGCAGCCCCGTCGCGGGTCTTGGGAATGAGCAGTTCTTC. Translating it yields CASSPVAGLGNEQFF.